One T cell receptor beta chain is described in this entry. The data were obtained in a study of blood T cell repertoires in COVID-19. The wider study: Italy, Spain and the United States were the sources of the convalescent and acute COVID-19 samples. Sources were T cells, B-cell-depleted T cells, or PBMCs; the material itself was cDNA or gDNA.

This CDR3 has 14 amino acids. Trimming removed 4 bases at V and 0 bases at J, with 9 bases between. The V gene's germline CDR1 is MNHEY and CDR2 SMNVEV (reference sequence). In the authors' workflow: The assay estimated nucleated cells by amplifying reference gene primers. Some clones are missing from TCRdb's copy, which holds only in-frame ones; the method was immunoSEQ multiplex PCR. V and J calls and clone size are as listed in that table; D and trimming were resolved from the DNA. The sample comprises about 81,000 clones, 70% to 90% of which are singletons, and 4.8% rests with the top ten. This sequence originates from a woman aged 80 or over with acute or convalescent COVID-19. Sample: peripheral blood. The V call is TRBV27, the J call TRBJ2-5; D may be TRBD1 (6 bases). For the CDR3, the DNA is TGTGCCAGCAGTTGGACAGCCAACCAAGAGACCCAGTACTTC. Protein product: CASSWTANQETQYF.